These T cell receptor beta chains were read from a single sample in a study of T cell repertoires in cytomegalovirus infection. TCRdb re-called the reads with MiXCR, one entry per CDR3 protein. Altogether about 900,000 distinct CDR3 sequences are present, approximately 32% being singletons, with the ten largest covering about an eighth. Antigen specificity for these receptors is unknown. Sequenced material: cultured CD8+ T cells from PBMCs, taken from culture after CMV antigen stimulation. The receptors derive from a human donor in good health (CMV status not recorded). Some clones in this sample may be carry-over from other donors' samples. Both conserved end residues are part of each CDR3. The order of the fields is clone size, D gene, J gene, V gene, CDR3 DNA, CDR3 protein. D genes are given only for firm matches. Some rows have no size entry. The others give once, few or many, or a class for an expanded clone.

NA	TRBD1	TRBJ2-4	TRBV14	TGTGCCAGCAGCCCTCGAGGGGGACAGTTTAAAAACATTCAGTACTTC	CASSPRGGQFKNIQYF
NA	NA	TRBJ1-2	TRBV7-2	TGTGCCAGCAGCCAAGGGCCGACCTTC	CASSQGPTF
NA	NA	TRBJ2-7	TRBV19	TGTGCCAGTAGTATTACAGGGAACTCCTACGAGCAGTACTTC	CASSITGNSYEQYF
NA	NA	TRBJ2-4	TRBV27	TGTGCCAGCAGTTTCCTAGGAGATATAGCCAAAAACATTCAGTACTTC	CASSFLGDIAKNIQYF
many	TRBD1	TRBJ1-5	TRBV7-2	TGTGCCAGCAGCCAGGACAGGGGGCGAATTCAGCCCCAGCATTTT	CASSQDRGRIQPQHF
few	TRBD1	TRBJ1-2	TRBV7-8	TGTGCCAGCAGCTTAGGGGACAGGCCTTTTAACTATGGCTACACCTTC	CASSLGDRPFNYGYTF
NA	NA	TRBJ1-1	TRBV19	TGTGCCAGTAGTCCGCCAGGACGGCCGAACACTGAAGCTTTCTTT	CASSPPGRPNTEAFF
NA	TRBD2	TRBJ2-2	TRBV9	TGTGCCAGCAGCGTCCGGGGGGACACCGGGGAGCTGTTTTTT	CASSVRGDTGELFF
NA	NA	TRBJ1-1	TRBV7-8	TGTGCCAGCAGCTTATCGGTTTCTGAAGCTTTCTTT	CASSLSVSEAFF
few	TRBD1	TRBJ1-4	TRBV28	TGTGCCAGCAGTCTCTACAGGGGGATGAGTGAAAAACTGTTTTTT	CASSLYRGMSEKLFF
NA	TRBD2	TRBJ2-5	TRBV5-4	TGTGCCAGCAGGCCCTCCGGGGGGTTGAAAGAGACCCAGTACTTC	CASRPSGGLKETQYF
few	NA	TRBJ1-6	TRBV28	TGTGCCAGCAGTCCTTTCAGGGGAAGGAATTCACCCCTCCACTTT	CASSPFRGRNSPLHF
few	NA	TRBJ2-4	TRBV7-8	TGTGCCAGCAGCTCCGCGGACAGAGCCAAAAACATTCAGTACTTC	CASSSADRAKNIQYF
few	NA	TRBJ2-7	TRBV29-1	TGCAGCGTTGAAGAACCAGGAGTCATCTCCTACGAGCAGTACTTC	CSVEEPGVISYEQYF
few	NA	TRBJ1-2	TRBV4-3	TGCGCCAGCAGCCAAGAACATGCAGGGGCCACCCTTCCCTATGGCTACACCTTC	CASSQEHAGATLPYGYTF
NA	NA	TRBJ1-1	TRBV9	TGTGCCAGCAGCGTAGCGAACCTGGTCGGAGACACTGAAGCTTTCTTT	CASSVANLVGDTEAFF
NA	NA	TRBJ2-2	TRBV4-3	TGCGCCAGCAGCCAAGAAACGAGGGCAACCGGGGAGCTGTTTTTT	CASSQETRATGELFF